This TCR beta chain was captured by sequencing in a study of T cells in Graves' hyperthyroidism and ophthalmopathy. Study-wide points: In blood, most of the thyroid clonotypes expanded above 0.001 were also present. The model foresaw ophthalmopathy a median 6.5 months prior to onset.

Germline assignment: CDR1 MDHEN and CDR2 SYDVKM. V dropped 6 bases and J dropped 0 bases, with 12 bases sitting between them. The CDR3 covers 14 residues. This clonotype was observed at least ten times. Antigen specificity is unknown. PBMCs were collected from a 10 ml volume of fresh peripheral blood. There were TCR beta CDR3 regions amplified from RNA transcripts. The HTBI primer set served for first-round RT-PCR of the TCR CDR3. One entry per CDR3 protein results from TCRdb running MiXCR on the multiplex PCR reads. Here the sample spans a few hundred thousand distinct CDR3 sequences, around 25% being singletons.

The receptor comes from a middle-aged man with Graves' hyperthyroidism. The rearrangement links TRBV28 to TRBJ2-7; the D gene is possibly TRBD1 (6 bases). The specimen sequenced was blood. For the CDR3, the DNA is TGTGCCAGCAGGCTCCGGGACAACTCCTACGAGCAGTACTTC. Protein sequence: CASRLRDNSYEQYF.